This entry concerns a single T cell receptor (beta chain). These data belong to a study of T-cell reconstitution after alpha-beta-depleted transplantation in children. V lost 7 bases to trimming and J lost 2 bases; unmatched junction nucleotides: 8. In germline, CDR1 is KGHDR, CDR2 SFDVKD. The CDR3 totals 15 residues. Preparing the TCRbeta library involved the use of unique molecular identifiers. TCRdb processed the PCR reads anew with MiXCR; each CDR3 protein has one entry. Of approximately 640,000 distinct CDR3 sequences in the sample, around 17% were seen once. The chain joins TRBV24-1 to TRBJ2-3; TRBD1 matches at 7 bases. This sequence originates from a human donor who donated a stem cell graft to a child with acute myeloid leukemia. The sample consisted of PBMCs from the stem cell graft donor, taken from the stem cell graft. For the CDR3, the DNA is TGTGCCACCAGCCTTACAGGGGATTCCACAGATACGCAGTATTTT. Protein product: CATSLTGDSTDTQYF.